Detailed here is one TCR beta chain. Its matching antigen is unknown. The sample belongs to a study of T cell responses to AZD1222 COVID-19 vaccine. Study outcomes and limitations: Vaccination with two AZD1222 doses was followed by a rise in Spike-specific TCR breadth and depth.

CDR1 is MNHEY, CDR2 SVGAGI, per germline. The CDR3 runs 15 residues. V was clipped by 4 bases and J by 3 bases; unmatched bases: 3. Only in-frame clones appear in the TCRdb table, and some are missing; sequencing was by immunoSEQ multiplex PCR. The sample has approximately 91,000 clones, around nine tenths seen once. The TCR was taken from an adult in good health. The specimen was peripheral blood, collected on day 0 of AZD1222 vaccination. The V and J genes are TRBV6-5 and TRBJ2-3; 11 bases match TRBD2. CDR3 sequence reads: CASSSRTSGTDTQYF. For the CDR3, the DNA is TGTGCCAGCAGTTCCCGGACTAGCGGGACAGATACGCAGTATTTT.